This T cell receptor (beta chain) originates from a study of blood T cell repertoires in COVID-19. At the level of the study: Researchers got acute and convalescent COVID-19 samples from the United States, Italy and Spain.

Germline V gene lookup returns CDR1 SGHKS and CDR2 YYEKEE (reference sequence). Trimming shortened V by 0 bases and J by 0 bases, and 6 bases separated the two germline ends. The CDR3 sequence is 14 residues long. The Seattle patients, enrolled during active infection, were followed longitudinally. Authors' data handling: Amplification with reference gene primers provided the estimates of nucleated cell counts. The repertoire was sequenced with immunoSEQ multiplex PCR; TCRdb's copy has only in-frame clones and lacks some. The DNA was the basis for D and trimming; V, J and clone size are from that table. The sample yields around 210,000 clones, about 82% seen once.

This sequence was found in a man over 45 with COVID-19, enrolled during active disease. The material sequenced was peripheral blood. The chain carries TRBV5-5 and TRBJ1-1, with D unclear. DNA for the CDR3: TGTGCCAGCAGCTTGGTACAGATGAACACTGAAGCTTTCTTT. The encoded protein is CASSLVQMNTEAFF.